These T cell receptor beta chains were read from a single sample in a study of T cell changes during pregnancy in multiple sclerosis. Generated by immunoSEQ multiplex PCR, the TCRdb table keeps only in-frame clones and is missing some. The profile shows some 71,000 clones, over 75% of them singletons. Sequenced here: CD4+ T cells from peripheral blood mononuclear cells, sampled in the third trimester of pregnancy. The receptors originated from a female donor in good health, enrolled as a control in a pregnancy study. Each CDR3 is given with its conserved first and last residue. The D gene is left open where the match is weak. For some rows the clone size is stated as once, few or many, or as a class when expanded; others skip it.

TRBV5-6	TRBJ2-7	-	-	CASSSTGGQFYEQYF	TGTGCCAGCAGCTCTACGGGTGGACAGTTCTACGAGCAGTACTTC
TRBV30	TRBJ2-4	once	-	CAWSVGRGNQNIQYF	TGTGCCTGGAGCGTAGGCAGGGGAAACCAAAACATTCAGTACTTC
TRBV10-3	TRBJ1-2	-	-	CAISEEQNYGYTF	TGTGCCATCAGTGAAGAACAGAACTATGGCTACACCTTC
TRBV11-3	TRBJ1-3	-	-	CASSRQETSGNTIYF	TGTGCCAGCAGCCGTCAAGAGACATCGGGAAACACCATATATTTT
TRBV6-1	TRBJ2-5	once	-	CASSGGGQQETQYF	TGTGCCAGCAGTGGCGGGGGCCAACAAGAGACCCAGTACTTC
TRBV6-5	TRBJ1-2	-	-	CASSPAGVGGYTF	TGTGCCAGCAGTCCAGCAGGGGTAGGCGGCTACACCTTC
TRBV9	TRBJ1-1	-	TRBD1	CASSAQGVNTEAFF	TGTGCCAGCAGCGCACAGGGGGTGAACACTGAAGCTTTCTTT
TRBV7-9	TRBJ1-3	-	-	CASSSGRAGNTIYF	TGTGCCAGCAGCTCCGGGAGGGCTGGAAACACCATATATTTT
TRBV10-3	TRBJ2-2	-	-	CAISESRGRGDTGELFF	TGTGCCATCAGTGAGTCACGTGGACGGGGAGACACCGGGGAGCTGTTTTTT
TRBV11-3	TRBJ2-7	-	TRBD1	CASSVDRVGEQYF	TGTGCCAGCAGCGTCGACAGGGTCGGTGAGCAGTACTTC
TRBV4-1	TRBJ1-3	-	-	CASSPSGPNTIYF	TGCGCCAGCAGCCCCTCAGGGCCAAACACCATATATTTT
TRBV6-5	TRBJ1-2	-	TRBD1	CASSRTGYGYTF	TGTGCCAGCAGCCGGACAGGATATGGCTACACCTTC
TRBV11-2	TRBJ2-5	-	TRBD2	CASSLNTRGGQETQYF	TGTGCCAGCAGCTTAAATACGCGGGGGGGCCAAGAGACCCAGTACTTC
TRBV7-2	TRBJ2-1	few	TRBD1	CASSRQGQTYNEQFF	TGTGCCAGCAGCAGACAGGGACAGACGTACAATGAGCAGTTCTTC
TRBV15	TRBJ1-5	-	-	CATSPGFNQPQHF	TGTGCCACCAGCCCAGGGTTCAATCAGCCCCAGCATTTT
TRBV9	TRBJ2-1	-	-	CASSVRGRLNNEQFF	TGTGCCAGCAGCGTCAGGGGACGACTAAACAATGAGCAGTTCTTC
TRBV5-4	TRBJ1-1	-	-	CASSPARGNTEAFF	TGTGCCAGCAGCCCCGCACGGGGAAACACTGAAGCTTTCTTT
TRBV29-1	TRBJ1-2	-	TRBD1	CSVDRESNYGYTF	TGCAGCGTAGACAGGGAGTCTAACTATGGCTACACCTTC
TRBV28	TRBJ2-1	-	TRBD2	CASRGRAGGPYNEQFF	TGTGCCAGCAGAGGTCGAGCGGGGGGGCCCTACAATGAGCAGTTCTTC
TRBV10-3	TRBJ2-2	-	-	CAISEGQNLLTGELFF	TGTGCCATCAGTGAGGGACAGAACCTTTTGACCGGGGAGCTGTTTTTT